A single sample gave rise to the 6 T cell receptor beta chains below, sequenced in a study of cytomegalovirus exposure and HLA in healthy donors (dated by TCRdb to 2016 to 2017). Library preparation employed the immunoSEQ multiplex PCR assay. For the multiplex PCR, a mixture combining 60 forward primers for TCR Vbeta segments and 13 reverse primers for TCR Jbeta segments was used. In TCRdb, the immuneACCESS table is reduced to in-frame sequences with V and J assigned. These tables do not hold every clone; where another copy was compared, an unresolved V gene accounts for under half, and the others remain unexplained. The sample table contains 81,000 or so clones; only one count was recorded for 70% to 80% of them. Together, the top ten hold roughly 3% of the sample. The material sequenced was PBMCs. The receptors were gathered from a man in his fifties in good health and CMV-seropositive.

This chain's CDR3 is CASTEQPSEAFF. CDR3 coding DNA: TGTGCCAGCACCGAACAGCCCTCTGAAGCTTTCTTT. J is TRBJ1-1 and V is TRBV6-6; no reliable D call. The CDR3 length is 12 residues. Looked up from germline, CDR1 is MNHNY and CDR2 is SVGAGI (reference sequence). Trimming left V 7 bases short and J 6 bases short, with 12 bases between.

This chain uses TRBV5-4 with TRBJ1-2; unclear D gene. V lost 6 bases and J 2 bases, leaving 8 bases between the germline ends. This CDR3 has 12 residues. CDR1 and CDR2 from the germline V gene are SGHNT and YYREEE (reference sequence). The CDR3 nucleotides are TGTGCCAGCAAGACGGGGAACTATGGCTACACCTTC. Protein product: CASKTGNYGYTF.

CDR3 loop: CASSPGQYEQYF. The CDR3 DNA sequence: TGTGCCAGCAGTCCGGGACAATACGAGCAGTACTTC. The V gene is TRBV27, the J gene TRBJ2-7, with a weak D call TRBD1 (6 bases). Germline V CDR1 and CDR2: MNHEY, SMNVEV (reference sequence). This CDR3 spans 12 amino acids. The V gene lost 5 bases and the J gene lost 4 bases, with 9 bases spanning the gap.

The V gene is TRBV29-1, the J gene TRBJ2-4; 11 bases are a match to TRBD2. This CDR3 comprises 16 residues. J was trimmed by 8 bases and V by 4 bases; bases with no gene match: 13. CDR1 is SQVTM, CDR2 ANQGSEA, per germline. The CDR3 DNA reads TGCAGCGTTGCGCCACTAGCGGGAGAGTTAGGTGACATTCAGTACTTC. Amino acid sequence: CSVAPLAGELGDIQYF.

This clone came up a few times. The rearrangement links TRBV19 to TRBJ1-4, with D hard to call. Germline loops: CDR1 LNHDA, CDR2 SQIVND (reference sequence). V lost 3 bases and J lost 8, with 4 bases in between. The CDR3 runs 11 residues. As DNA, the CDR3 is TGTGCCAGTAGTATTCAAGAAAAACTGTTTTTT. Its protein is CASSIQEKLFF. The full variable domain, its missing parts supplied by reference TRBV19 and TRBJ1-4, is DGGITQSPKYLFRKEGQNVTLSCEQNLNHDAMYWYRQDPGQGLRLIYYSQIVNDFQKGDIAEGYSVSREKKESFPLTVTSAQKNPTAFYLCASSIQEKLFFGSGTQLSVL.

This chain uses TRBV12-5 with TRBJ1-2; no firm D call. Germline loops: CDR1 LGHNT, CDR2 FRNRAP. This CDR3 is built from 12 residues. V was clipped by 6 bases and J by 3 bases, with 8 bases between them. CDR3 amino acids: CASGAGYYGYTF. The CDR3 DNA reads TGTGCTAGTGGCGCAGGATACTATGGCTACACCTTC.